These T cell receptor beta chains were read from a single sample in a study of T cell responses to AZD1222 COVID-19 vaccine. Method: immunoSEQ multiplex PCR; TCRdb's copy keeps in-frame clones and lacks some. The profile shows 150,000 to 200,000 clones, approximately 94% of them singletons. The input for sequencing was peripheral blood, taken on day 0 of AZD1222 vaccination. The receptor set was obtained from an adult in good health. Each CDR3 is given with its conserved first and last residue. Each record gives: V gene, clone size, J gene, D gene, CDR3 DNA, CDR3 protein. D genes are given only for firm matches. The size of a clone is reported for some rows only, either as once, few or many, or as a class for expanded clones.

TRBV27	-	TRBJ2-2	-	TGTGCCAGCAGTTCCTCCAAAACCCAATACAACACCGGGGAGCTGTTTTTT	CASSSSKTQYNTGELFF
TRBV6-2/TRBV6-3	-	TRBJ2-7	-	TGTGCCAGCAGTTCCACAGTACTCTACGAGCAGTACTTC	CASSSTVLYEQYF
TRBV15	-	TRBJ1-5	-	TGTGCCACCAGCAGAGATCTTGACAGGTATGACCAGCCCCAGCATTTT	CATSRDLDRYDQPQHF
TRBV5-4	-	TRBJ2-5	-	TGTGCCAGCAGCTTGTCGCCCCACCAAGAGACCCAGTACTTC	CASSLSPHQETQYF
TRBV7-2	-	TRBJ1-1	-	TGTGCCAGCAGCTTAGACGAGGTTACTGAAGCTTTCTTT	CASSLDEVTEAFF
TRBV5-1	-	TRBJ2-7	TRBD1	TGCGCCAGCAGCAATCTTCGGGACAGAAGCTCCTACGAGCAGTACTTC	CASSNLRDRSSYEQYF
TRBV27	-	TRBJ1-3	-	TGTGCCAGCAGAGGTGATGGAGACACCATATATTTT	CASRGDGDTIYF
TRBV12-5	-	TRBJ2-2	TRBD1	TGTGCTAGTGGTTTGTCTGGGACTGACAGGGGGCATAGCGGGGAGCTGTTTTTT	CASGLSGTDRGHSGELFF
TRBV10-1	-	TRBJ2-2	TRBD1	TGCGCCAGCAGTGAGCAATACACAGGGGCGCCGAACACCGGGGAGCTGTTTTTT	CASSEQYTGAPNTGELFF
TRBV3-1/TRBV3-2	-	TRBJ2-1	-	TGTGCCAGCAGCCAAGCCCGACAGGGAGGTCACAATGAGCAGTTCTTC	CASSQARQGGHNEQFF
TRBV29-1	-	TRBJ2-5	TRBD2	TGCAGCGTTGGTACTAGCGGCTTCCCAGGGAACCAGTACTTC	CSVGTSGFPGNQYF
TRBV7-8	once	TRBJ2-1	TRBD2	TGTGCCAGCAGCTTTAGCGGGAGTTTCTTCTTTGATGAGCAGTTCTTC	CASSFSGSFFFDEQFF
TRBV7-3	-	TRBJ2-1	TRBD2	TGTGCCAGCAGCTTAACGGCCCACGGGAGGAATGAGCAGTTCTTC	CASSLTAHGRNEQFF